This TCR beta chain was profiled in a study of identical twins. Template switching supplied a universal primer site; unique molecular identifiers were carried on the cDNA. Each CDR3 protein is one row after TCRdb ran MiXCR on the 5' RACE reads. Here the sample spans approximately 690,000 distinct CDR3 sequences, roughly 6% being singletons. Overall study findings and caveats: Cord blood beta clonotypes present at high abundance carried fewer insertions; no such pattern appeared in memory repertoires. Sharing of beta out-of-frame sequences by twins showed a weaker excess.

This clonotype has more than one count but fewer than ten. The antigen is unknown. CDR1 and CDR2 (germline): SGHDT, YYEEEE. The CDR3 has 15 residues. V lost 4 bases to trimming and J lost 4 bases; unmatched junction nucleotides: 8. The V and J genes are TRBV5-6 and TRBJ2-5, with 9 bases identical to TRBD1. Material for sequencing was naive T cells sorted from blood. The receptor was derived from a man younger than 30 in good health. CDR3 nucleotide sequence: TGTGCCAGCAGCCTCAACCCGGGACAGGGAGAGACCCAGTACTTC. Its translation: CASSLNPGQGETQYF. Full variable domain (rest looked up from reference TRBV5-6 and TRBJ2-5): DAGVTQSPTHLIKTRGQQVTLRCSPKSGHDTVSWYQQALGQGPQFIFQYYEEEERQRGNFPDRFSGHQFPNYSSELNVNALLLGDSALYLCASSLNPGQGETQYFGPGTRLLVL.